This is a list of T cell receptor beta chains from one sample in a study of T cell responses to AZD1222 COVID-19 vaccine. The protocol was immunoSEQ multiplex PCR, while the TCRdb copy is restricted to in-frame clones and leaves out a portion. The sample lists more than 150,000 clones, about 89% occurring once. Specimen: peripheral blood, collected 28 days after the second AZD1222 dose. These receptors all come from an adult who received the AZD1222 COVID-19 vaccine. Each CDR3 is given with its conserved first and last residue. D genes are given only for firm matches.

V gene: TRBV19
J gene: TRBJ1-5
D gene: TRBD1
CDR3 DNA: TGTGCCAGTAGTATTGGTCAGGGGGGCAATCAGCCCCAGCATTTT
CDR3 protein: CASSIGQGGNQPQHF

V gene: TRBV2
J gene: TRBJ1-1
D gene: TRBD1
CDR3 DNA: TGTGCCAGCAGTGTTGGGACAGCTAACACTGAAGCTTTCTTT
CDR3 protein: CASSVGTANTEAFF

V gene: TRBV28
J gene: TRBJ2-5
D gene: NA
CDR3 DNA: TGTGCCAGCGCCCGTCCCCAGGGGGCGGGGAGGGACCTTAGGCCCCAGTACTTC
CDR3 protein: CASARPQGAGRDLRPQYF

V gene: TRBV28
J gene: TRBJ2-5
D gene: TRBD1
CDR3 DNA: TGTGCCAGCAGTCCTAGGGACAGGGTGGAAGAGACCCAGTACTTC
CDR3 protein: CASSPRDRVEETQYF

V gene: TRBV30
J gene: TRBJ2-7
D gene: TRBD2
CDR3 DNA: TGTGCCTCGGGACTAGCGGGAGGGCGCGAGCAGTACTTC
CDR3 protein: CASGLAGGREQYF

V gene: TRBV24-1
J gene: TRBJ1-1
D gene: TRBD1
CDR3 DNA: TGTGCCACCAGTGATTGGGGACAGGGCCATGCTTTCTTT
CDR3 protein: CATSDWGQGHAFF

V gene: TRBV7-8
J gene: TRBJ2-7
D gene: TRBD2
CDR3 DNA: TGTGCCAGCAGCCCCATCGGACTAGCCTACGAGCAGTACTTC
CDR3 protein: CASSPIGLAYEQYF

V gene: TRBV5-1
J gene: TRBJ2-1
D gene: NA
CDR3 DNA: TGCGCCAGCAGCTTGGTCGTATCGGGTAACAATGAGCAGTTCTTC
CDR3 protein: CASSLVVSGNNEQFF

V gene: TRBV9
J gene: TRBJ2-5
D gene: NA
CDR3 DNA: TGTGCCAGCAGCGGGGGATTGCAAGAGACCCAGTACTTC
CDR3 protein: CASSGGLQETQYF

V gene: TRBV24-1
J gene: TRBJ2-1
D gene: NA
CDR3 DNA: TGTGCCACCAGTGATTTGAGGAGTTCTGATGAGCAGTTCTTC
CDR3 protein: CATSDLRSSDEQFF

V gene: TRBV29-1
J gene: TRBJ2-6
D gene: NA
CDR3 DNA: TGCAGCGTCGCCGGGCCCCCTGGGGCCAACGTCCTGACTTTC
CDR3 protein: CSVAGPPGANVLTF

V gene: TRBV24-1
J gene: TRBJ2-6
D gene: NA
CDR3 DNA: TGTGCCACCAGTGATGCCTCTGGGGCCAACGTCCTGACTTTC
CDR3 protein: CATSDASGANVLTF

V gene: TRBV4-1
J gene: TRBJ1-1
D gene: NA
CDR3 DNA: TGCGCCAGCAGCCAAGGGTTCGCCGCGGCTTTCTTT
CDR3 protein: CASSQGFAAAFF

V gene: TRBV15
J gene: TRBJ2-1
D gene: TRBD1
CDR3 DNA: TGTGCCACCAGCAGAGATTTGAGGGAGACAGGGTCAAATGAGCAGTTCTTC
CDR3 protein: CATSRDLRETGSNEQFF

V gene: TRBV5-1
J gene: TRBJ1-2
D gene: NA
CDR3 DNA: TGCGCCAGCAGCTTGGAAGCAGGGCAGGGAAATGGCTACACCTTC
CDR3 protein: CASSLEAGQGNGYTF

V gene: TRBV4-2
J gene: TRBJ1-1
D gene: NA
CDR3 DNA: TGTGCCAGCAGCCAAGCTTCGGGAGCTGAAGCTTTCTTT
CDR3 protein: CASSQASGAEAFF

V gene: TRBV5-1
J gene: TRBJ2-7
D gene: NA
CDR3 DNA: TGCGCCAGCAGCTTGGCTACCAGGGGGGGGTCCGAGCAGTACTTC
CDR3 protein: CASSLATRGGSEQYF